This T cell receptor (beta chain) stems from a study of T cell clonality in common variable immunodeficiency. This clone was observed a handful of times. The antigen is unknown. The read comes to an end 3 residues before the CDR3 does, leaving the germline J gene to fill in the end. Sequenced by immunoSEQ multiplex PCR; TCRdb stores in-frame clones only, minus some. The table lists some 26,000 clones, no singletons, with 4% in the top ten. Overall study findings and caveats: Reportedly, TCR beta sequences from common variable immunodeficiency showed fewer deletions and N-nucleotide insertions.

The CVID group had around 15 females and 29 males, mean age roughly 40. The junction had 13 bases not matched to a gene; V was cut back by 4 bases and J by 6 bases. The CDR3 contains 16 residues. The germline V gene encodes CDR1 KGHSH and CDR2 LQKENI. The sequence was collected from a human donor with common variable immunodeficiency. Sequences were obtained from peripheral blood mononuclear cells. V and J are TRBV18 and TRBJ2-7; 9 nucleotides align to TRBD2. CDR3 residues: CASSQPFSGSTREQYF. The sequenced CDR3 bases are TGTGCCAGCTCACAGCCTTTTAGCGGGAGCACTCGCGAG.